This T cell receptor beta chain was retrieved from a study of naive and memory T cell subsets. Study outcomes and limitations: Naive repertoires, especially CD8, held a few larger clonotypes, possibly memory cells re-expressing CD45RA.

The CDR3 runs 15 residues. V lost 4 bases, J lost 4 bases, and 16 bases lay in between. Germline CDR1 and CDR2: KGHSH and LQKENI. The beta constant-region primer was an equimolar mix of two oligonucleotides covering TRBC1 and TRBC2. The ligated cDNA underwent four PCR rounds using SP2 and nested alpha and beta constant-region primers. TCRdb reanalysed the UMI-ligation and nested PCR reads using MiXCR and keeps one entry per CDR3 protein. Altogether roughly 83,000 distinct CDR3 sequences are present, over 9% being singletons, with the ten largest covering 0.13%. In the case of this clonotype: No antigen is known for it.

The chain uses TRBV18 and TRBJ2-5; tentative D call: TRBD2 (7 bases). The TCR originated in a human donor in good health. The sequencing input was naive CD4+ T cells from blood. The CDR3 protein is CASSQLRGPGETQYF. CDR3 DNA: TGTGCCAGCTCACAGCTGCGGGGGCCGGGAGAGACCCAGTACTTC.